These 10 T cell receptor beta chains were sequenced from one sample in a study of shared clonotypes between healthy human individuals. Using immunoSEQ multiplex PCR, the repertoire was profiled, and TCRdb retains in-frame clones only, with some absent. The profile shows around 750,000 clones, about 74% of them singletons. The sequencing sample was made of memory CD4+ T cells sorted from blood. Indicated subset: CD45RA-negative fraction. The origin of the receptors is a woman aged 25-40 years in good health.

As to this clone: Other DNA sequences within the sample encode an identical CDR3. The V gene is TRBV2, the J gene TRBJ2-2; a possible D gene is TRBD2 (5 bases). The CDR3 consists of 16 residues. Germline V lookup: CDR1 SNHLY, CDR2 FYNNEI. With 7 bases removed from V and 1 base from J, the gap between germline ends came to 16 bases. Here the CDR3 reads CASTAASHRNTGELFF. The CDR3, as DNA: TGTGCCAGCACTGCGGCTAGCCACCGGAACACCGGGGAGCTGTTTTTT.

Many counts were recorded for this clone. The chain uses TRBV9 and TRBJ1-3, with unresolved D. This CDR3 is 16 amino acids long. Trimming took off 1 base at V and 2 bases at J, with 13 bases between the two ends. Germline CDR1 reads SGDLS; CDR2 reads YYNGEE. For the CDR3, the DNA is TGTGCCAGCAGCGTAACCGGCCTGGATGCTGGAAACACCATATATTTT. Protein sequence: CASSVTGLDAGNTIYF. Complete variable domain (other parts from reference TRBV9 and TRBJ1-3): DSGVTQTPKHLITATGQRVTLRCSPRSGDLSVYWYQQSLDQGLQFLIQYYNGEERAKGNILERFSAQQFPDLHSELNLSSLELGDSALYFCASSVTGLDAGNTIYFGEGSWLTVV.

CDR3 nucleotide sequence: TGTGCCAGCACTACCCGACAGGGGGCTAATGAAAAACTGTTTTTT. The encoded protein is CASTTRQGANEKLFF. The rearrangement links TRBV28 to TRBJ1-4; 9 nucleotides line up with TRBD1. Germline CDR1 and CDR2: MDHEN and SYDVKM. The CDR3 runs 15 residues. With 7 bases clipped from V and 3 bases from J, the junction kept 6 bases outside the gene matches.

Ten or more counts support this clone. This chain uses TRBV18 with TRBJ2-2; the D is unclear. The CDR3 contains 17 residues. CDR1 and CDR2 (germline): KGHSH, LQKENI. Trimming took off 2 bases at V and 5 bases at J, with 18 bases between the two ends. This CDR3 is CASSPGLAPSRTGELFF. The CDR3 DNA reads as TGTGCCAGCTCACCAGGTCTGGCCCCGTCGAGGACCGGGGAGCTGTTTTTT.

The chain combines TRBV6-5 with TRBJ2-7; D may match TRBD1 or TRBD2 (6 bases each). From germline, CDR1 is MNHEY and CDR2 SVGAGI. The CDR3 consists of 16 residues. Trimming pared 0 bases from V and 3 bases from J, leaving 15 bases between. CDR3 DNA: TGTGCCAGCAGTTACTCCGAAACTAGGGGGGACTACGAGCAGTACTTC. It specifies CASSYSETRGDYEQYF.

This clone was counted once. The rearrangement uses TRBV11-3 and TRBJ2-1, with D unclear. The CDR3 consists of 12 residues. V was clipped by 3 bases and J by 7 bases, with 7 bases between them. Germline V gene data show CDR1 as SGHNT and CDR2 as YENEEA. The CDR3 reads CASSFLGNEQFF. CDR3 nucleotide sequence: TGTGCCAGCAGCTTTTTGGGGAATGAGCAGTTCTTC.

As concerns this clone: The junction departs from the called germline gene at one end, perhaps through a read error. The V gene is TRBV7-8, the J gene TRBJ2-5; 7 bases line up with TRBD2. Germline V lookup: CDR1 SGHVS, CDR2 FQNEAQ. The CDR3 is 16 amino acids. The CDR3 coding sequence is TGTGCCAGCGGCTTATTGTTAGGACTAGAGGCGGAGACCCAGTACTTC. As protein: CASGLLLGLEAETQYF.

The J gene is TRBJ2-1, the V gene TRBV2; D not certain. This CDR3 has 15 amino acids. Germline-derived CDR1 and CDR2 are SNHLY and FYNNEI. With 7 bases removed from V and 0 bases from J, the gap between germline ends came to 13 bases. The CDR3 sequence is CASTLIRSSYNEQFF. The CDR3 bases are TGTGCCAGCACCCTCATTAGGAGCTCCTACAATGAGCAGTTCTTC.

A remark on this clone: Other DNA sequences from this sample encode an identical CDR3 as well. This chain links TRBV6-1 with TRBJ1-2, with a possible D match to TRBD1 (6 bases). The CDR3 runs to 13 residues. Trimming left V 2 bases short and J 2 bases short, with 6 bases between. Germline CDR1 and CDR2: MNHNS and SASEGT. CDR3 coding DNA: TGTGCCAGCAGTGAACAGGGGAACTATGGCTACACCTTC. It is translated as CASSEQGNYGYTF.

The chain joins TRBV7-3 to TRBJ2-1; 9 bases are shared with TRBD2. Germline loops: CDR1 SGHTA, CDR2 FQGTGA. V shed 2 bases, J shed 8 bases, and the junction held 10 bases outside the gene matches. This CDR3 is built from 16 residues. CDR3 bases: TGTGCCAGCAGCTTAGGGGGACTAGCCCCTTTACATGAGCAGTTCTTC. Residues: CASSLGGLAPLHEQFF.